This entry features one TCR beta chain sequence. This specimen belongs to a study of shared clonotypes between healthy human individuals. About the study: Each donor's CD4 naive and CD4 memory cells filled three plates apiece, CD8 naive two, and CD8 memory one.

The method was immunoSEQ multiplex PCR; TCRdb's version includes in-frame clones alone and lacks a portion of them. The table shows about 1 million clones, with roughly 70% occurring only once. Material: memory CD4+ T cells sorted from blood. Regarding subset: CD45RA-negative fraction. This receptor was taken from a man in his late teens or twenties in good health.

The CDR3 here is CASSPGLAGYSYEQYF. As DNA, the CDR3 is TGTGCCAGCAGCCCAGGACTAGCGGGGTACTCCTACGAGCAGTACTTC. The chain couples TRBV11-2 to TRBJ2-7; 12 bases line up with TRBD2. With 5 bases clipped from V and 0 bases from J, the junction kept 5 bases outside the gene matches. Germline V gene data show CDR1 as SGHAT and CDR2 as FQNNGV. The CDR3 is made up of 16 amino acids. The full variable domain, in which reference TRBV11-2 and TRBJ2-7 provide the parts outside the CDR3, is EAGVAQSPRYKIIEKRQSVAFWCNPISGHATLYWYQQILGQGPKLLIQFQNNGVVDDSQLPKDRFSAERLKGVDSTLKIQPAKLEDSAVYLCASSPGLAGYSYEQYFGPGTRLTVT.